This T cell receptor (beta chain) is drawn from a study of blood T cell repertoires in COVID-19. This clone was seen only a few times. This CDR3 has 15 amino acids. The germline V gene encodes CDR1 SGHRS and CDR2 YFSETQ. Losses at the gene ends were 0 bases for V and 3 bases for J; bases not matched to a gene: 5. Per the study methods: Amplified reference gene primers provided the basis for estimating nucleated cell counts. Assay used: immunoSEQ multiplex PCR; TCRdb lists only in-frame clones, some missing. Clonal size and the V and J genes are those of that table, whereas D and trimming came from the DNA. This table has fewer than 150,000 clones, approximately 81% appearing once.

The sequenced sample was peripheral blood. This clonotype originated in a man in his forties or fifties with acute or convalescent COVID-19. The chain links TRBV5-1 to TRBJ2-7; TRBD1 aligns across 8 bases. CDR3 amino acids: CASSLEGTGYYEQYF. For the CDR3, the DNA is TGCGCCAGCAGCTTGGAAGGGACAGGCTACTACGAGCAGTACTTC.